This T cell receptor (beta chain) comes out of a study of identical twins. TCRdb passed the 5' RACE reads through MiXCR, listing each CDR3 protein once. The sample has some 900,000 distinct CDR3 sequences, about 12% seen once. Study observations and caveats: The authors drew conclusions from cross-sectional statistical analysis rather than following the same donors. Sharing of beta out-of-frame sequences by twins showed a weaker excess.

A few counts support this clonotype. Its antigen is undetermined. Germline V gene lookup returns CDR1 MGHRA and CDR2 YSYEKL. The CDR3 runs 16 residues. The V end lost 0 bases, the J end lost 4 bases, and 15 bases lay between the germline ends. These data also formed part of another study, on yellow fever vaccine responses in identical twins.

The sequence was obtained from a young woman in good health. The material sequenced was PBMCs. The V call is TRBV4-1, the J call TRBJ1-1; D is unclear. CDR3: CASSQDWLLRITEAFF. The CDR3 DNA reads TGCGCCAGCAGCCAAGACTGGTTATTGAGGATCACTGAAGCTTTCTTT.